This T cell receptor (beta chain) was sequenced during a study of cytomegalovirus exposure and HLA in healthy donors (dated by TCRdb to about 2017). Turning to the overall study: An earlier analysis of approximately 640 of the donors reported 276 Gb of sequence data and roughly 100 million unique TCR beta sequences from 150 million to 200 million T cells. High-throughput TCR immunosequencing, statistical association of individual TCRs with disease status, and machine learning were combined to predict cytomegalovirus infection status. An earlier analysis of some 500 of the donors applied high-throughput TCR beta sequencing to assess whether each TCR beta V gene segment acted as functional or pseudogenic. The number of typed donors differed by locus: about 620-630 for A, B, C, DRB1 and DQB1; 522 for DQA1; 606 for DPA1; and around 470 for DPB1. In addition to the first cohort of about 650 subjects, a separate validation cohort of 130 or so different subjects was used. In a later genetic analysis, genome-wide SNP genotypes for about three fifths of the roughly 670 donors were used, and that subset was treated as a discovery cohort. Across about 370 genotyped donors of the cohort, an average of about 200,000 unique TCR beta nucleotide sequences per donor were sequenced, and roughly 18% of those sequences were non-productive. About 310 gigabases of sequencing data and 80 million or so unique TCR sequences were included in an early release covering about 700 HLA-typed donors. Of the roughly 400 genotyped donors, around 81% fell in the genetic ancestry cluster associated with self-reported Caucasian donors. HLA typing included class I and class II loci at four-digit resolution. The study profiled the T cell repertoires of fewer than 850 subjects by immunosequencing and related them to cytomegalovirus serostatus. Rather than using new phenotypic data, the later analysis identified candidate immune exposures from TCR beta sequences and from how often those sequences occurred across donors. To study patterns of TCR occurrence, a later analysis re-analyzed previously published TCR beta repertoires from 600 to 750 donors and added high-resolution HLA genotyping. The study aimed to test whether cataloging public T cell receptors could reveal signatures of past pathogen exposure. Every repertoire in the discovery cohort had been generated on one and the same sequencing platform. A few DR-DQ haplotypes were handled as single units for association and clustering because linkage in the cohort was strong. Donor age, sex, ethnicity and CMV serostatus were compiled alongside the repertoire data.

Broader findings and caveats from the paper: A group of highly shared sequence variants was considered likely to be a technical artifact of the sequencing pipeline. A later analysis reported that several top co-occurrence clusters appeared linked to parvovirus B19, influenza, CMV and Epstein-Barr virus. In a later genetic analysis, a missense DCLRE1C variant was associated with V-gene and J-gene trimming of TCR beta chains, and the association was replicated in an independent cohort. The study listed 164 TCR beta chains as associated with cytomegalovirus. A further reported finding was that TCR beta sequences accurately predicted the HLA-A and HLA-B alleles for most subjects in the first cohort. In a later analysis, HLA-associated TCR beta chains were found to be more clonally expanded and to have lower generation probabilities than equally common non-associated chains. In a later genetic analysis, fewer N-insertions in productive TCRs were reported among donors in an Asian-associated ancestry cluster than the roughly 710-donor mean. Correlated functional status among segregating V segments might be attributable to linkage disequilibrium, but an unknown experimental factor could not be ruled out. Roughly uniform sequencing depth across donors was assumed in presence/absence analyses, although this assumption may not hold. For the cohort, immune exposure information was limited to CMV serostatus. At a false discovery rate of 0.05, a later analysis linked 15,000 to 20,000 TCR beta sequences to specific HLA alleles. Some IMGT-functional V segments, including TRBV6-2 and TRBV6-3, could not be told apart with the 87-base-pair reads, so those segments were excluded. According to the authors, the approach could potentially be generalized to other disease states and immunological phenotypes. When HLA alleles, especially DR and DQ, strongly co-occurred, TCR associations were difficult to assign to individual alleles. Because counts were too low, 15 to 20 rarely observed V segments, including chromosome 9 orphons, were excluded from the earlier analysis of several hundred of the donors. Across donors, most TCR sequences were observed very rarely, whereas some public TCRs were present in many individuals. A few of the identified cytomegalovirus-associated TCR beta chains were confirmed in vitro to be specific for cytomegalovirus antigens. Most CMV-associated TCR beta chains appeared to be HLA-restricted in a later analysis, and the HLA associations seemed to be driven largely by CMV exposure. In a later analysis, TCR association rates were found to vary across HLA loci, with the most associated TCRs seen for DRB1 alleles and the fewest for HLA-C alleles. Because HLA typing was unavailable for some donors at each locus, only the typed subset was used in association tests. This cohort had only TCR beta chains sequenced, and the lack of alpha or paired-chain data limited which features could be detected. An earlier analysis of around 600 of the donors showed that most TCR beta V segments appeared in productive rearrangements either about 87% or about 30% of the time, which broadly matched IMGT annotations. Cytomegalovirus status was reported to be diagnosed by the classifier with high specificity and sensitivity in both the original and validation cohorts.

In total, 630 or so healthy bone marrow donors made up the cohort. Cohort members were all nominally healthy when sampled, although unrecorded immune exposures were likely present. The donor tested CMV seronegative, placing the donor among the 350 or so seronegative members of the cohort. A peripheral blood sample was collected from each donor, and TCR beta sequencing was performed on peripheral blood mononuclear cells. Genomic DNA extraction from the blood cell samples was performed with the Qiagen DNeasy Blood Extraction Kit. This clone was counted once. The specificity of this receptor is unknown. Base qualities are missing; no much larger clone stands one base away. The CDR3, from cysteine to phenylalanine, totals 14 residues. CDR3 DNA only is kept here, 42 bases in frame from base 1. Sequences MNHEY (CDR1) and SVGAGI (CDR2) are obtained from the germline V gene. V and J are trimmed by 6 bases and 4 bases, and the gene matches miss 5 bases of the junction.

Library generation was performed with the immunoSEQ multiplex PCR assay. A mixture of 60 forward primers for TCR Vbeta segments and 13 reverse primers for TCR Jbeta segments was used in the multiplex PCR. A multiplex PCR assay on genomic DNA amplified the CDR3 region of rearranged TCR beta genes. The amplified TCR beta libraries were sequenced on the Illumina HiSeq System as 87-base-pair reads. Per the original workflow: In a later analysis, some 80 million unique TCR beta chains were counted across the approximately 640 repertoires, and approximately 9.9 million of these chains were shared by at least two donors. A nearest-neighbor algorithm error-corrected the raw reads and collapsed the reads into unique sequences, merging closely related sequences to remove PCR and sequencing errors. Alignment of CDR3 sequences to IMGT reference sequences was used to assign V, D and J gene segments. For a sequence to be retained, at least a six-nucleotide match to both a V gene segment and a J gene segment was required. Rearrangements were classified as productive when the CDR3 lacked stop codons and remained in frame with V and J, and all other rearrangements were classified as non-productive. Following IMGT convention, CDR3 was defined as the stretch from the second conserved V-encoded cysteine to the conserved J-encoded phenylalanine. The earlier analysis of 450 to 750 of the donors excluded any sequence lacking an unambiguous match to a single V gene segment. An earlier analysis of almost 600 of the donors classified V segments as functional when productive rearrangements were above 56.7% and as segregating when the standard deviation between donors was above 5%. A statistical classification framework was built for diagnosing cytomegalovirus status from the catalog of TCR beta chain sequences. In a later analysis, TCR nucleotide sequences were compared against IMGT/GENE-DB human TR gene sequences so that V and J genes could be assigned. A later analysis assigned CDR3 sequences and most-parsimonious VDJ recombination scenarios with the TCRdist pipeline. In a later analysis, each TCR beta chain was defined by its CDR3 amino acid sequence together with its V-gene family, and reads without a unique V-gene family were excluded. In a later analysis, 500 to 700 highly shared, low-generation-probability nucleotide sequences were removed to address suspected cross-contamination and a sequencing artifact. In a later analysis, a clonal expansion index was calculated for each public chain from normalized within-repertoire ranks of inferred template counts. Generation probabilities in a later analysis came from a VDJ recombination model fitted to out-of-frame rearrangements, and those results were checked against IGoR. A later analysis scored TCR-TCR, TCR-HLA and TCR-CMV co-occurrence with hypergeometric tests, applying a repertoire-size bias correction to TCR pairs. A later analysis estimated false discovery rates by permuting HLA or CMV assignments 20 times. In a later analysis, co-occurring TCRs were grouped with DBSCAN, and TCRdist sequence similarity was added when clustering was performed within HLA-allele-positive subsets. Repertoires with fewer than 30,000 or more than 120,000 public chains were left out of co-occurrence clustering, as were a few repertoires with anomalous nucleotide sharing. Not all clones reach the TCRdb copy of this immuneACCESS table, which keeps in-frame sequences only. Checked studies attribute under half of the gap to unresolved V genes and leave the rest unexplained. Clone size and V and J calls were adopted from that table, with D and trimming inferred from the DNA. In all, the sample holds about 190,000 clones, and approximately 83% of those were seen once. The ten largest make up roughly 1.2% of the sample.

This clonotype was obtained from a boy aged 2-15 years in good health and CMV-seronegative. The sample comprised PBMCs. The sequence links TRBV6-5 to TRBJ2-3; TRBD1 lines up with 9 middle nucleotides. The CDR3 amino acid sequence is: CASRDTGGADTQYF. The DNA sequence follows: TGTGCCAGCAGGGACACAGGGGGCGCAGATACGCAGTATTTT.